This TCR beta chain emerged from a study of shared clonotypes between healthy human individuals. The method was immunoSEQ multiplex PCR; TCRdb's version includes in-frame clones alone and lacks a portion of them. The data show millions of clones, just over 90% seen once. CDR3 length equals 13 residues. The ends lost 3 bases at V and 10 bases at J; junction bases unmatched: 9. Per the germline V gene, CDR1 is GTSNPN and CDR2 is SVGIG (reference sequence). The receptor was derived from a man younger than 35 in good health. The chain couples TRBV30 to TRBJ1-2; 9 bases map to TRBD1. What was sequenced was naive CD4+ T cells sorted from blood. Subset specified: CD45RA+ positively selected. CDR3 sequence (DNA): TGTGCCTGGAGAAGATCCGGGACAGGGCACTACACCTTC. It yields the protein CAWRRSGTGHYTF.